This TCR beta chain was observed in a study of cytomegalovirus exposure and HLA in healthy donors. About the research overall: Approximately 180 million T cells yielded around 100 million unique TCR beta sequences, as an earlier analysis found.

A few counts support this clone. The V and J ends lost 4 bases and 10 bases, in that order; junction bases with no gene match: 4. The germline V gene encodes CDR1 SGHRS and CDR2 YFSETQ. The CDR3 covers 13 residues. The primer mix had 60 Vbeta and 13 Jbeta primers. Sequenced by immunoSEQ multiplex PCR; TCRdb stores in-frame clones only, minus some. The table records under 200,000 clones, roughly 81% of them present only once. The specimen was PBMCs. The J gene is TRBJ2-1, the V gene TRBV5-1; 11 nucleotides agree with TRBD2. This clonotype was sampled from a man between 25 and 39 years old in good health and CMV-seropositive. This CDR3 reads CASSPGLAVEQFF. The DNA for the CDR3 is TGCGCCAGCAGCCCGGGACTAGCGGTGGAGCAGTTCTTC.